The rows below give T cell receptor beta chains drawn from one sample of a study of CD8 T cells in ankylosing spondylitis. TCRdb analysed the 5' RACE reads with MiXCR anew, one entry per CDR3 protein. In the table there are more than 300,000 distinct CDR3 sequences, 6.5% to 10% of which are singletons. Sequencing was performed on blood, either unsorted or a sorted T cell fraction (not recorded which). The receptors derive from a male donor with ankylosing spondylitis. Each CDR3 is given with its conserved first and last residue. Each record gives: J gene, V gene, D gene, clone size, CDR3 protein, CDR3 DNA. D genes are given only for firm matches. Size values are once, few and many counts, or a class for expanded clones, and some rows have none.

j_call: TRBJ1-4
v_call: TRBV20-1
d_call: NA
clone_size: many
cdr3_aa: CSARDRISNEKLFF
cdr3_nt: TGCAGTGCTAGAGACAGAATATCTAATGAAAAACTGTTTTTT

j_call: TRBJ1-2
v_call: TRBV29-1
d_call: NA
clone_size: NA
cdr3_aa: CSVTSGIWDGHTF
cdr3_nt: TGCAGCGTCACTTCCGGGATCTGGGATGGCCACACCTTC

j_call: TRBJ2-2
v_call: TRBV12-3/TRBV12-4
d_call: TRBD1
clone_size: NA
cdr3_aa: CASMGQINTGELFF
cdr3_nt: TGTGCCAGCATGGGACAGATAAACACCGGGGAGCTGTTTTTT

j_call: TRBJ2-4
v_call: TRBV27
d_call: TRBD2
clone_size: many
cdr3_aa: CASRPGTSGRKDIQYF
cdr3_nt: TGTGCCAGCAGACCTGGGACTAGCGGGAGGAAGGACATTCAGTACTTC

j_call: TRBJ2-3
v_call: TRBV5-1
d_call: NA
clone_size: few
cdr3_aa: CASSPAGFDTDTQYF
cdr3_nt: TGCGCCAGCAGCCCAGCGGGCTTCGACACAGATACGCAGTATTTT

j_call: TRBJ2-7
v_call: TRBV12-3/TRBV12-4
d_call: NA
clone_size: few
cdr3_aa: CASSFGRQPYEQYF
cdr3_nt: TGTGCCAGCAGTTTTGGACGGCAGCCCTACGAGCAGTACTTC

j_call: TRBJ2-3
v_call: TRBV21-1
d_call: NA
clone_size: few
cdr3_aa: CASSKGLAGGLGDTQYF
cdr3_nt: TGTGCCAGCAGCAAAGGTTTAGCGGGAGGTCTAGGAGATACGCAGTATTTT

j_call: TRBJ2-1
v_call: TRBV6-1
d_call: NA
clone_size: NA
cdr3_aa: CASTRGFGNEQFF
cdr3_nt: TGTGCCAGTACGAGGGGGTTTGGCAATGAGCAGTTCTTC

j_call: TRBJ1-2
v_call: TRBV27
d_call: NA
clone_size: NA
cdr3_aa: CASTTPGGNYGYTF
cdr3_nt: TGTGCCAGCACCACACCAGGAGGGAACTATGGCTACACCTTC

j_call: TRBJ2-5
v_call: TRBV7-2
d_call: TRBD1
clone_size: few
cdr3_aa: CASSSRTGRPETQYF
cdr3_nt: TGTGCCAGCAGCAGTCGGACAGGGAGGCCAGAGACCCAGTACTTC

j_call: TRBJ2-3
v_call: TRBV7-6
d_call: TRBD2
clone_size: few
cdr3_aa: CASSLQLAGGPDTQYF
cdr3_nt: TGTGCCAGCAGCCTTCAACTAGCGGGAGGGCCAGATACGCAGTATTTT

j_call: TRBJ2-1
v_call: TRBV2
d_call: TRBD2
clone_size: NA
cdr3_aa: CASCPSGYNEQFF
cdr3_nt: TGTGCCAGCTGCCCTAGCGGCTACAATGAGCAGTTCTTC

j_call: TRBJ1-2
v_call: TRBV29-1
d_call: TRBD1
clone_size: few
cdr3_aa: CSGRGGDRENYGYTF
cdr3_nt: TGCAGCGGGAGGGGGGGGGACAGGGAAAACTATGGCTACACCTTC

j_call: TRBJ2-7
v_call: TRBV12-3/TRBV12-4
d_call: NA
clone_size: few
cdr3_aa: CASKPQDASYEQYF
cdr3_nt: TGTGCCAGCAAACCTCAGGACGCGTCCTACGAGCAGTACTTC

j_call: TRBJ2-3
v_call: TRBV6-5
d_call: NA
clone_size: NA
cdr3_aa: CASSYGTRGTDTQNF
cdr3_nt: TGTGCCAGCAGTTACGGTACCAGGGGCACAGATACGCAGAATTTT

j_call: TRBJ1-4
v_call: TRBV12-3/TRBV12-4
d_call: TRBD1
clone_size: NA
cdr3_aa: CASSQDRGREKLFF
cdr3_nt: TGTGCCAGCAGCCAAGACAGGGGGCGAGAAAAACTGTTTTTT

j_call: TRBJ2-7
v_call: TRBV18
d_call: NA
clone_size: few
cdr3_aa: CASSPSGGRTYEQYF
cdr3_nt: TGTGCCAGCTCACCGTCCGGGGGCAGGACCTACGAGCAGTACTTC

j_call: TRBJ1-1
v_call: TRBV29-1
d_call: NA
clone_size: many
cdr3_aa: CSVADQNRARTEAFF
cdr3_nt: TGCAGCGTCGCAGATCAAAACAGGGCCCGGACTGAAGCTTTCTTT

j_call: TRBJ2-1
v_call: TRBV29-1
d_call: NA
clone_size: NA
cdr3_aa: CSVEDLVRGGEANEQFF
cdr3_nt: TGCAGCGTTGAAGATCTTGTCAGGGGGGGGGAAGCCAATGAGCAGTTCTTC

j_call: TRBJ2-1
v_call: TRBV7-6
d_call: TRBD1
clone_size: many
cdr3_aa: CASSSPGQGYNEQFF
cdr3_nt: TGTGCCAGCAGCTCCCCGGGACAGGGGTACAATGAGCAGTTCTTC

j_call: TRBJ1-4
v_call: TRBV9
d_call: NA
clone_size: NA
cdr3_aa: CASSVGTDEKLFF
cdr3_nt: TGTGCCAGCAGCGTAGGCACGGATGAAAAACTGTTTTTT

j_call: TRBJ2-5
v_call: TRBV4-2
d_call: NA
clone_size: few
cdr3_aa: CASSRETQVAGQETQYF
cdr3_nt: TGTGCCAGCAGCCGCGAGACCCAGGTGGCGGGACAAGAGACCCAGTACTTC

j_call: TRBJ2-7
v_call: TRBV7-8
d_call: NA
clone_size: few
cdr3_aa: CASSPSQFREQYF
cdr3_nt: TGTGCCAGCAGCCCCAGTCAGTTCCGCGAGCAGTACTTC

j_call: TRBJ1-3
v_call: TRBV7-6
d_call: NA
clone_size: many
cdr3_aa: CASSRTAVPSGNTIYF
cdr3_nt: TGTGCCAGCAGCCGGACCGCTGTACCATCTGGAAACACCATATATTTT

j_call: TRBJ2-5
v_call: TRBV11-2
d_call: NA
clone_size: few
cdr3_aa: CASSLDTRERNTQETQYF
cdr3_nt: TGTGCCAGCAGCTTAGACACAAGGGAGCGGAATACCCAAGAGACCCAGTACTTC

j_call: TRBJ2-4
v_call: TRBV5-5
d_call: NA
clone_size: few
cdr3_aa: CASSAIQGLAKNIQYF
cdr3_nt: TGTGCCAGCAGCGCGATACAGGGTCTAGCCAAAAACATTCAGTACTTC

j_call: TRBJ2-7
v_call: TRBV29-1
d_call: TRBD2
clone_size: many
cdr3_aa: CSVGLAGYEQYF
cdr3_nt: TGCAGCGTAGGGCTAGCGGGCTACGAGCAGTACTTC

j_call: TRBJ2-2
v_call: TRBV6-5
d_call: TRBD1
clone_size: many
cdr3_aa: CASSYMSQGPAGELFF
cdr3_nt: TGTGCCAGCAGTTACATGTCACAGGGGCCCGCCGGGGAGCTGTTTTTT

j_call: TRBJ2-2
v_call: TRBV5-8
d_call: NA
clone_size: NA
cdr3_aa: CASSYPAGELFF
cdr3_nt: TGTGCCAGCAGCTACCCGGCCGGGGAGCTGTTTTTT

j_call: TRBJ1-5
v_call: TRBV12-3/TRBV12-4
d_call: NA
clone_size: many
cdr3_aa: CASSRGLGAGTQPQHF
cdr3_nt: TGTGCCAGCAGTAGGGGACTGGGGGCCGGTACTCAGCCCCAGCATTTT

j_call: TRBJ2-2
v_call: TRBV7-9
d_call: NA
clone_size: many
cdr3_aa: CASSKNRDSGVGELFF
cdr3_nt: TGTGCCAGCAGCAAAAATCGGGACTCCGGAGTCGGGGAGCTGTTTTTT

j_call: TRBJ2-1
v_call: TRBV7-9
d_call: NA
clone_size: NA
cdr3_aa: CASSTGRISYNEQFF
cdr3_nt: TGTGCCAGCAGCACAGGACGGATATCCTACAATGAGCAGTTCTTC

j_call: TRBJ2-7
v_call: TRBV5-1
d_call: NA
clone_size: NA
cdr3_aa: CASSSDTADEQYF
cdr3_nt: TGCGCCAGCAGCTCCGACACCGCCGACGAGCAGTACTTC

j_call: TRBJ2-3
v_call: TRBV30
d_call: NA
clone_size: NA
cdr3_aa: CAWSNRAGEYF
cdr3_nt: TGTGCCTGGAGTAACAGGGCCGGGGAGTATTTT

j_call: TRBJ2-3
v_call: TRBV5-5
d_call: NA
clone_size: NA
cdr3_aa: CASSFRAGARTDTQYF
cdr3_nt: TGTGCCAGCAGCTTTCGTGCGGGGGCGCGCACAGATACGCAGTATTTT

j_call: TRBJ2-5
v_call: TRBV5-1
d_call: NA
clone_size: NA
cdr3_aa: CASSPRESGETQYF
cdr3_nt: TGCGCCAGCAGCCCCCGGGAGTCTGGAGAGACCCAGTACTTC

j_call: TRBJ2-7
v_call: TRBV5-5
d_call: NA
clone_size: NA
cdr3_aa: CASSRLGQAYEQYF
cdr3_nt: TGTGCCAGCAGCCGCCTGGGACAAGCCTACGAGCAGTACTTC

j_call: TRBJ1-5
v_call: TRBV29-1
d_call: TRBD1
clone_size: NA
cdr3_aa: CSVGSGGAGQPQHF
cdr3_nt: TGCAGCGTTGGATCAGGGGGCGCTGGACAGCCCCAGCATTTT

j_call: TRBJ2-3
v_call: TRBV3-1
d_call: TRBD1
clone_size: NA
cdr3_aa: CASSLGTGGSGTDTQYF
cdr3_nt: TGTGCCAGCAGCCTCGGGACAGGGGGGAGCGGCACAGATACGCAGTATTTT

j_call: TRBJ2-5
v_call: TRBV5-1
d_call: NA
clone_size: many
cdr3_aa: CASSLAGTETQYF
cdr3_nt: TGCGCCAGCAGCTTGGCAGGGACGGAGACCCAGTACTTC

j_call: TRBJ1-4
v_call: TRBV7-8
d_call: NA
clone_size: NA
cdr3_aa: CASSPSSGADNEKLFF
cdr3_nt: TGTGCCAGCAGCCCCTCGTCGGGGGCGGATAATGAAAAACTGTTTTTT

j_call: TRBJ2-7
v_call: TRBV11-3
d_call: NA
clone_size: NA
cdr3_aa: CASSFRGVIPYEQYF
cdr3_nt: TGTGCCAGCAGCTTCCGCGGGGTAATACCCTACGAGCAGTACTTC

j_call: TRBJ2-5
v_call: TRBV5-1
d_call: NA
clone_size: NA
cdr3_aa: CASSSQGGQETQYF
cdr3_nt: TGCGCCAGCAGCTCACAGGGGGGGCAAGAGACCCAGTACTTC

j_call: TRBJ2-5
v_call: TRBV5-5
d_call: NA
clone_size: NA
cdr3_aa: CASSFELGRETQYF
cdr3_nt: TGTGCCAGCAGCTTCGAGTTGGGGAGGGAGACCCAGTACTTC

j_call: TRBJ2-2
v_call: TRBV5-1
d_call: NA
clone_size: NA
cdr3_aa: CASSLEGSETGELFF
cdr3_nt: TGCGCCAGCAGCTTGGAGGGGTCGGAGACCGGGGAGCTGTTTTTT

j_call: TRBJ2-1
v_call: TRBV5-1
d_call: TRBD1
clone_size: NA
cdr3_aa: CASSKITGTGGENEQFF
cdr3_nt: TGCGCCAGCAGTAAAATTACCGGGACAGGGGGGGAAAATGAGCAGTTCTTC

j_call: TRBJ1-1
v_call: TRBV5-5
d_call: NA
clone_size: NA
cdr3_aa: CASSFMGALNTEAFF
cdr3_nt: TGTGCCAGCAGCTTCATGGGAGCCCTGAACACTGAAGCTTTCTTT

j_call: TRBJ1-2
v_call: TRBV12-3/TRBV12-4
d_call: TRBD1
clone_size: many
cdr3_aa: CASSSTGTGWGGYTF
cdr3_nt: TGTGCCAGCAGTTCTACCGGGACAGGGTGGGGTGGCTACACCTTC

j_call: TRBJ2-7
v_call: TRBV21-1
d_call: NA
clone_size: NA
cdr3_aa: CASNHSPSEQYF
cdr3_nt: TGTGCCAGCAATCACTCACCATCCGAGCAGTACTTC

j_call: TRBJ2-1
v_call: TRBV28
d_call: NA
clone_size: few
cdr3_aa: CASSPLPLAVVSYNEQFF
cdr3_nt: TGTGCCAGCAGCCCACTCCCCTTAGCGGTAGTCTCCTACAATGAGCAGTTCTTC

j_call: TRBJ1-1
v_call: TRBV12-3/TRBV12-4
d_call: NA
clone_size: few
cdr3_aa: CASSVPVWGEAFF
cdr3_nt: TGTGCCAGCAGTGTACCCGTCTGGGGAGAAGCTTTCTTT

j_call: TRBJ1-1
v_call: TRBV27
d_call: NA
clone_size: NA
cdr3_aa: CASLGGYEAFF
cdr3_nt: TGTGCCAGCCTAGGGGGATATGAAGCTTTCTTT

j_call: TRBJ2-5
v_call: TRBV5-6
d_call: NA
clone_size: NA
cdr3_aa: CASSLVMGAETQYF
cdr3_nt: TGTGCCAGCAGCCTCGTAATGGGTGCGGAGACCCAGTACTTC

j_call: TRBJ1-5
v_call: TRBV12-3/TRBV12-4
d_call: NA
clone_size: many
cdr3_aa: CASSLAVVNQPQHF
cdr3_nt: TGTGCCAGCAGTTTAGCTGTAGTTAATCAGCCCCAGCATTTT